Sequencing of this T cell receptor beta chain was carried out in a study of blood T cell repertoires in COVID-19. Study background: Spain, Italy and the United States supplied samples that represented acute and convalescent COVID-19. The cDNA or gDNA used as material had been derived from T cells, B-cell-depleted T cells, or PBMCs.

The authors' processing: The assay estimated nucleated cells by amplifying reference gene primers. Sequencing was performed with immunoSEQ multiplex PCR; in TCRdb, only in-frame clones are kept and a portion is missing. The V and J calls and clone size were taken over from that table, and D and trimming were inferred from the DNA. Of fewer than 200,000 clones in the sample, roughly 89% were seen once. The source of this sequence is an older woman who had recovered from COVID-19. What was sequenced was peripheral blood.

CDR3 nucleotide sequence: TGTGCCAGCAGTTCCCGACAGGGGGCGCGGGGCTACACCTTC. This encodes CASSSRQGARGYTF. The chain couples TRBV27 to TRBJ1-2; 10 bases line up with TRBD1. The CDR3 is 14 amino acids. CDR1 is MNHEY and CDR2 is SMNVEV in the germline V gene (reference sequence). V lost 4 bases to trimming and J lost 8 bases; unmatched junction nucleotides: 7.